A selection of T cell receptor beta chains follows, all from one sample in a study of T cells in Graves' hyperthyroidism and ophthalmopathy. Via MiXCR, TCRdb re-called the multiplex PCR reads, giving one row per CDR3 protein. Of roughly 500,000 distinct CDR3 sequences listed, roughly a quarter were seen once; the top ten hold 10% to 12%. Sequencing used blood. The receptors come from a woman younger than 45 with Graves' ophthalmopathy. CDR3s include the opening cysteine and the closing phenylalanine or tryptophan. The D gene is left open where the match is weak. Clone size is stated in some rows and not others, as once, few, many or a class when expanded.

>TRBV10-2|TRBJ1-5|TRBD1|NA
TGCGCCAGCAGAGGGACAGGGAGAGGGATTCAGCCCCAGCATTTT
CASRGTGRGIQPQHF
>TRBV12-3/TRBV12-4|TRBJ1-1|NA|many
TGTGCCAGCCACTCAAACGCGGGGCTAGAAGCTTTCTTT
CASHSNAGLEAFF
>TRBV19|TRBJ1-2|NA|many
TGTGCCAGTAGTCCATCGACCTATGGCTACACCTTC
CASSPSTYGYTF
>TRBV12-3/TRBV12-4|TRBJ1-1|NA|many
TGTGCCAGCAGTTTAGTATGGCAGGGAGACACTGAAGCTTTCTTT
CASSLVWQGDTEAFF
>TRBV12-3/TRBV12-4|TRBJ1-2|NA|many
TGTGCCAGCAGCATTGAGGGACGGAGCTATGGCTACACCTTC
CASSIEGRSYGYTF
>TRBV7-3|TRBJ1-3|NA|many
TGTGCCAGCAGCCGTAACTCTGGAAACACCATATATTTT
CASSRNSGNTIYF
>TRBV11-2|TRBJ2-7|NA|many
TGTGCCAGCAGCTTTGCGGGGGCCGAGCAGTACTTC
CASSFAGAEQYF
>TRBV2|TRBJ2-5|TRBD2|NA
TGTGCCAGCAGCTCGGGACTAGCGGGAGTTAACCAAGAGACCCAGTACTTC
CASSSGLAGVNQETQYF
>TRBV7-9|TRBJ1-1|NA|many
TGTGCCAGCAGCCGGGGAGACAGACTGAACACTGAAGCTTTCTTT
CASSRGDRLNTEAFF
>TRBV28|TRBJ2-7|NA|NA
TGTGCCAGCAGGGTAGGGGCGCGGGACGAGCAGTACTTC
CASRVGARDEQYF
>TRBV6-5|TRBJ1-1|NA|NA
TGTGCCAGCATTATTAGTTCCCTGATGAACACTGAAGCTTTCTTT
CASIISSLMNTEAFF
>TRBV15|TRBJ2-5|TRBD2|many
TGTGCCACCAGCAGAAGTCTAGCGGGGGCCCAAGAGACCCAGTACTTC
CATSRSLAGAQETQYF
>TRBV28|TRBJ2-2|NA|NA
TGTGCCAGCAGAATAAACACCGGGGAGCTGTTTTTT
CASRINTGELFF
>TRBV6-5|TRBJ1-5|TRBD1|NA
TGTGCCAGCAGTTCCGGGACAGGGTTTGGCCAGCCCCAGCATTTT
CASSSGTGFGQPQHF
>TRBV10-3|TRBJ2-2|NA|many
TGTGCCATCAGCCCTGGGGTCGGTACCGGGGAGCTGTTTTTT
CAISPGVGTGELFF
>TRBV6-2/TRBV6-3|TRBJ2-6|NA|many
TGTGCCAGCAGTTACTCGCGTGGGGCCAACGTCCTGACTTTC
CASSYSRGANVLTF
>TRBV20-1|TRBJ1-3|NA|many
TGCAGTGCTAGGGAGGGAGTAGGCGGGCACTCTGGAAACACCATATATTTT
CSAREGVGGHSGNTIYF
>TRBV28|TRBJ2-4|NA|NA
TGTGCCAGCAGTTTATTGCGGGGACGGGACATTCAGTACTTC
CASSLLRGRDIQYF
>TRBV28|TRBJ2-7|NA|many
TGTGCCAGCAGTCGTCCTCGGTTCACTGGACAGACCTACGAGCAGTACTTC
CASSRPRFTGQTYEQYF
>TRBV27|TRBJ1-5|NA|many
TGTGCCAGCCAAACCAGGGGCCGGCCCCAGCATTTT
CASQTRGRPQHF
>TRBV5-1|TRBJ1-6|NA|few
TGCGCCAGCAGCTTGGTGAGGGGAAATTCACCCCTCCACTTT
CASSLVRGNSPLHF
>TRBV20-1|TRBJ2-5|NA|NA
TGCAGTGCTACCCGCGGACAGATCGGTGAGACCCAGTACTTC
CSATRGQIGETQYF
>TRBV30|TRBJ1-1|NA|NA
TGTGCCTGGAGTGTACTAGGGGAGGGAGCTTTCTTT
CAWSVLGEGAFF
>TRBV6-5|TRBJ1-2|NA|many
TGTGCCAGCAGTTACTTTGGGAGGGAGGGCTACACCTTC
CASSYFGREGYTF
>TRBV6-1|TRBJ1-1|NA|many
TGTGCCAGCCTAGACGGCTACACTGAAGCTTTCTTT
CASLDGYTEAFF
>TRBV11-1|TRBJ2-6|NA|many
TGTGCCAGCAGGTTACCCAATATGGCTTACTCTGGGGCCAACGTCCTGACTTTC
CASRLPNMAYSGANVLTF
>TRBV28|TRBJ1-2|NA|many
TGTGCCAGCAGTTTTGCGGAAAACTATGGCTACACCTTC
CASSFAENYGYTF
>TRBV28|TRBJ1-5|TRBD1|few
TGTGCCAGCAACCCCACGGGACAGGTTGGCCAGCCCCAGCATTTT
CASNPTGQVGQPQHF
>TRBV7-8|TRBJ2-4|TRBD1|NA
TGTGCCAGCAGCTACGGACAGGGGTCGGAAAACATTCAGTACTTC
CASSYGQGSENIQYF
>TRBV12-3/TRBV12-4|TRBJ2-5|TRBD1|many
TGTGCCAGCAGAACAGGGGGCCCCCAAGAGACCCAGTACTTC
CASRTGGPQETQYF
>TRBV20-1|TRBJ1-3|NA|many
TGCAGTGCCGCAGGGTACCTGGAAGGAAACACCATATATTTT
CSAAGYLEGNTIYF
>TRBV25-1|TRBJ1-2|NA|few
TGTGCCAGCAGTGCAAACACGGCTAACTATGGCTACACCTTC
CASSANTANYGYTF
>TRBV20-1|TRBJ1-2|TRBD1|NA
TGCAGTGCCAGAAGTATAGGACAGGGGGCTGTCCTTAGTGGCTACACCTTC
CSARSIGQGAVLSGYTF
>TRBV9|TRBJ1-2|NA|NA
TGTGCCAGCAGCGTAGGGGGTTCGGGGGGCTACACCTTC
CASSVGGSGGYTF
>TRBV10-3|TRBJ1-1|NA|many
TGTGCCATCAGTGAGTTGGTCCGGGCAGGGAAGAACACTGAAGCTTTCTTT
CAISELVRAGKNTEAFF
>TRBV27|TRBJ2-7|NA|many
TGTGCCAGCACAAGGCCCCAAGCCATATACGAGCAGTACTTC
CASTRPQAIYEQYF
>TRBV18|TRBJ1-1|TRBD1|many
TGTGCCAGCTCGCCGGACAGGGGGGAGACTGAAGCTTTCTTT
CASSPDRGETEAFF
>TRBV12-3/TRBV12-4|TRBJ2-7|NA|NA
TGTGCCAGCAGAGGCAGGGAAAACGAGCAGTACTTC
CASRGRENEQYF
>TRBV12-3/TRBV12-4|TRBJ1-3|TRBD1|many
TGTGCCAGCAGTTTTTGGACAGGGTCGCCTGGAAACACCATATATTTT
CASSFWTGSPGNTIYF
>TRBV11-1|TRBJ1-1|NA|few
TGTGCCAGCAGCTTAGCCAAAGGGTTTGCTGGTGCTGACACTGAAGCTTTCTTT
CASSLAKGFAGADTEAFF
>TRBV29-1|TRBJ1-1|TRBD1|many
TGCAGCGACCGACGACAGGGTGAAGCTTTCTTT
CSDRRQGEAFF
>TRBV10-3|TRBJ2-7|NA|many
TGTGCCATCAGTGTAGGGGTGTTCTACGAGCAGTACTTC
CAISVGVFYEQYF
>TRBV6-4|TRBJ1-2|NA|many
TGTGCCGTCGGGTCTTACTATGGCTACACCTTC
CAVGSYYGYTF
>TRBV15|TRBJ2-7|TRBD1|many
TGTGCCACCAGCATACAAAGACAGGGGGATCAGTACTTC
CATSIQRQGDQYF
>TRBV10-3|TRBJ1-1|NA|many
TGTGCCATCAGTGAGTCGAGGCCACGGAACACTGAAGCTTTCTTT
CAISESRPRNTEAFF
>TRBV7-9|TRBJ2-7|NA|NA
TGTGCCAGCAGCTTATCCCCTACCTCTGAGCAGTACTTC
CASSLSPTSEQYF
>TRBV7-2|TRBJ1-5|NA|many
TGTGCCAGCAGCTTAGTTCTGGGGCAGCCCCAGCATTTT
CASSLVLGQPQHF
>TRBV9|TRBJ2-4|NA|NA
TGTGCCAGCAGCGTGGGGTACCGGGACACGGGACTTCAAAACATTCAGTACTTC
CASSVGYRDTGLQNIQYF